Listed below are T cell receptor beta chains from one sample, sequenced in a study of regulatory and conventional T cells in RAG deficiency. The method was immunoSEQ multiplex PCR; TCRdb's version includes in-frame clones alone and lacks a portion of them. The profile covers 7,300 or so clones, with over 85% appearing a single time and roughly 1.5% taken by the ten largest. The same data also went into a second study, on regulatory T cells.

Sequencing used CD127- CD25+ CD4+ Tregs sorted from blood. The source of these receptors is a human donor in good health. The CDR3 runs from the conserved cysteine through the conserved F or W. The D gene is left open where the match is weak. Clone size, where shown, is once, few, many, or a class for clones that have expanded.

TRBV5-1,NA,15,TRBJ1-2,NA,TGCGCCAGCAGCTTGTCCGTTGACCTGCGGCGTGGCTACACCTTC,CASSLSVDLRRGYTF
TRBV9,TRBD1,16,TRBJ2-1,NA,TGTGCCAGCAGCGTAGATTTAACAGGGGGAGACAATGAGCAGTTCTTC,CASSVDLTGGDNEQFF
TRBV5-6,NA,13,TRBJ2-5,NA,TGTGCCAGCAGCTTGTCTAGGGGAGAGACCCAGTACTTC,CASSLSRGETQYF
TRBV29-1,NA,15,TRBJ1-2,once,TGCAGCGTTGAAACGAGCCAGGGGCGATTCTATGGCTACACCTTC,CSVETSQGRFYGYTF
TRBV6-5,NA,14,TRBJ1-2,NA,TGTGCCAGCAAACAGAGCGGCGGATCTAGTGGCTACACCTTC,CASKQSGGSSGYTF
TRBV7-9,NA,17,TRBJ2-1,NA,TGTGCCAGCAGCTATGGTAGCGGCCCGGGGTGGTACAATGAGCAGTTCTTC,CASSYGSGPGWYNEQFF
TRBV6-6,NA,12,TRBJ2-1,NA,TGTGCCAGCGGGACTCCCTACAATGAGCAGTTCTTC,CASGTPYNEQFF
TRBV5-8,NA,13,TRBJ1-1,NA,TGTGCCAGCAGCTTGGGAGGGAACACTGAAGCTTTCTTT,CASSLGGNTEAFF
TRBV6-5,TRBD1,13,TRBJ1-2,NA,TGTGCCAGCAGTTACGGGACAGATTATGGCTACACCTTC,CASSYGTDYGYTF
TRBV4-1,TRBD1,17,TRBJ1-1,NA,TGCGCCAGCAGCCAAGTTCACAGGGGGTACGAGAACACTGAAGCTTTCTTT,CASSQVHRGYENTEAFF
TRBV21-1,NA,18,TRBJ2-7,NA,TGTGCCAGCAGCAACCCCCCTTTACGGGACACCTTTTCCTACGAGCAGTACTTC,CASSNPPLRDTFSYEQYF
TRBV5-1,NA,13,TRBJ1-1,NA,TGCGCCAGCAGCACCAGGGTAAACACTGAAGCTTTCTTT,CASSTRVNTEAFF
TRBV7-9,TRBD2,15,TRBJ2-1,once,TGTGCCAGCAGCTTATTGGTAGCGGGGTACAATGAGCAGTTCTTC,CASSLLVAGYNEQFF
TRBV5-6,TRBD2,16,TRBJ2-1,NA,TGTGCCAGCAGCTTTATCGGGACTAGCGGGTTTGGGGGGCAGTTCTTC,CASSFIGTSGFGGQFF
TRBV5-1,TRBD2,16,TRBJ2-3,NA,TGCGCCAGCAGCTTGGTTACTAGCGTTAGCACAGATACGCAGTATTTT,CASSLVTSVSTDTQYF
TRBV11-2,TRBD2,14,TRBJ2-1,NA,TGTGCCAGCAGCTTAGCGGGAGGTAGGAATGAGCAGTTCTTC,CASSLAGGRNEQFF
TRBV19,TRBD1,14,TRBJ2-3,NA,TGTGCCAGTCAGCCGGGACAGGGTACAGATACGCAGTATTTT,CASQPGQGTDTQYF
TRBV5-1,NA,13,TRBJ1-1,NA,TGCGCCAGCAGCGACAGCCCGAACACTGAAGCTTTCTTT,CASSDSPNTEAFF
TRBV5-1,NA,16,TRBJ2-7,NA,TGCGCCAGCAGCTTGGACCGGGACTCCTATGGGGGCGAGCAGTACTTC,CASSLDRDSYGGEQYF
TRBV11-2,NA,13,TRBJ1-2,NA,TGTGCCAGCAGCTTTCAGGTTAACTATGGCTACACCTTC,CASSFQVNYGYTF
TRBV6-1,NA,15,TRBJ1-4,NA,TGTGCCAGCAGTACTCGACAGCCGTTAGAGGAAAAACTGTTTTTT,CASSTRQPLEEKLFF
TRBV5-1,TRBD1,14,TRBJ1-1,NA,TGCGCCAGCAGGTCGACAGGGATGAACACTGAAGCTTTCTTT,CASRSTGMNTEAFF
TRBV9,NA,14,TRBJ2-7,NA,TGTGCCAGCAGCCCCCGAGTTTATTCCTACGAGCAGTACTTC,CASSPRVYSYEQYF
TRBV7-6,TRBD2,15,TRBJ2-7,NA,TGTGCCAGCAGCTTAGGCGGGGGGATCTCCTACGAGCAGTACTTC,CASSLGGGISYEQYF
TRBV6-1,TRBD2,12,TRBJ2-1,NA,TGTGCCAGCCAATCATTAGCGGGGGGGCAGTTCTTC,CASQSLAGGQFF
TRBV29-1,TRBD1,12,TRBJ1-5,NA,TGCAGCGTTGGACAGGGGAGTCAGCCCCAGCATTTT,CSVGQGSQPQHF